The 8 T cell receptor beta chains reported below all come from one sample, sequenced in a study of blood T cells in healthy people across ages. With a J-beta primer mix and a sample-barcoded 5' primer, a second PCR ran roughly 7 to 11 cycles. TCRdb fed the 5' RACE reads into MiXCR, producing one record per CDR3 protein. The table lists just under 550,000 distinct CDR3 sequences, around 24% of them singletons. This sample was shared with a second study, whose subject was T cells of mothers and their children.

Sample: blood. These TCRs come from a boy aged 10-17 years in good health.

The chain is built from TRBV25-1 and TRBJ1-4, with 8 bases that match TRBD1. CDR1 and CDR2 (germline): MGHDK, SYGVNS. The CDR3 has 15 residues. V dropped 3 bases and J dropped 8; count of bases not matched to a gene: 8. The CDR3 sequence is CASSEPGQGGEKLFF. In DNA, the CDR3 is TGTGCCAGCAGTGAGCCCGGACAGGGTGGAGAAAAACTGTTTTTT.

This clonotype was counted between two and nine times. The rearrangement joins TRBV13 to TRBJ2-3; maybe TRBD2 (5 bases). The V end was cut by 0 bases, the J end by 6 bases, with 13 bases between. The CDR3 consists of 15 residues. CDR1 and CDR2 (germline): PRHDT, FYEKMQ (reference sequence). The CDR3 here is CASSLGPGFRDTQYF. The CDR3 nucleotides are TGTGCCAGCAGCTTAGGCCCGGGGTTTAGGGATACGCAGTATTTT. The full variable domain, rest sourced from reference TRBV13 and TRBJ2-3, is AAGVIQSPRHLIKEKRETATLKCYPIPRHDTVYWYQQGPGQDPQFLISFYEKMQSDKGSIPDRFSAQQFSDYHSELNMSSLELGDSALYFCASSLGPGFRDTQYFGPGTRLTVL.

This clonotype came up a few times. The chain couples TRBV28 to TRBJ1-1; D not certain. Between the trimmed V and J ends, which lost 7 bases and 0 bases, there was a span of 12 bases. The CDR3 spans 14 residues. Germline lookup yields CDR1 MDHEN and CDR2 SYDVKM. The CDR3 region has the DNA TGTGCCAGCACCTACCGACTCCTGAACACTGAAGCTTTCTTT. Its translation is CASTYRLLNTEAFF.

The V and J genes are TRBV3-1 and TRBJ2-6, with D tentatively TRBD2 (6 bases). Germline V CDR1 and CDR2: LGHDT, YNNKEL (reference sequence). Trimming removed 4 bases from V and 4 bases from J, with 14 bases in between. The CDR3 is 16 residues long. The CDR3 DNA reads as TGTGCCAGCAGCCTCAGGAGGGCCCTCGGGGCCAACGTCCTGACTTTC. It is translated as CASSLRRALGANVLTF.

The rearrangement links TRBV6-2 or TRBV6-3 to TRBJ1-5; D unresolved. The CDR3 covers 14 residues. V dropped 6 bases and J dropped 4 bases, with 13 bases sitting between them. Germline values: CDR1 MNHEY, CDR2 SVGEGT. CDR3 protein: CASRGAGGNQPQHF. In nucleotides, the CDR3 is TGTGCCAGCAGGGGTGCAGGAGGGAATCAGCCCCAGCATTTT.

This clonotype was counted a few times. This chain joins TRBV7-2 and TRBJ2-5; the match to TRBD2 covers 7 bases. TRBJ2-7 explains the end of the DNA better; the J call may be wrong. Germline values: CDR1 SGHTA, CDR2 FQGNSA. CDR3 length equals 14 residues. The CDR3: CASSLARESYEQYF. As DNA, the CDR3 is TGTGCCAGCAGCTTAGCGCGGGAGTCGTACGAGCAGTACTTC.

The genes are TRBV20-1 and TRBJ2-3; 8 nucleotides agree with TRBD2. In germline, CDR1 is DFQATT, CDR2 SNEGSKA (reference sequence). This CDR3 is built from 14 residues. V shed 6 bases and J 4 bases; nucleotides not matched to a gene: 9. The CDR3 nucleotides read TGCAGTGCACTTTCGGGGGGGCGGGCAGATACGCAGTATTTT. This translates into CSALSGGRADTQYF.

J is TRBJ1-4 and V is TRBV2; a weak D match, TRBD1 (5 bases). The V and J ends lost 7 bases and 7 bases respectively, with 22 bases between them. The germline V gene encodes CDR1 SNHLY and CDR2 FYNNEI. The CDR3 extends over 16 amino acids. CDR3 loop: CASIGPARGGGEKLFF. The CDR3 DNA is TGTGCCAGCATAGGGCCTGCGAGGGGTGGTGGTGAAAAACTGTTTTTT.